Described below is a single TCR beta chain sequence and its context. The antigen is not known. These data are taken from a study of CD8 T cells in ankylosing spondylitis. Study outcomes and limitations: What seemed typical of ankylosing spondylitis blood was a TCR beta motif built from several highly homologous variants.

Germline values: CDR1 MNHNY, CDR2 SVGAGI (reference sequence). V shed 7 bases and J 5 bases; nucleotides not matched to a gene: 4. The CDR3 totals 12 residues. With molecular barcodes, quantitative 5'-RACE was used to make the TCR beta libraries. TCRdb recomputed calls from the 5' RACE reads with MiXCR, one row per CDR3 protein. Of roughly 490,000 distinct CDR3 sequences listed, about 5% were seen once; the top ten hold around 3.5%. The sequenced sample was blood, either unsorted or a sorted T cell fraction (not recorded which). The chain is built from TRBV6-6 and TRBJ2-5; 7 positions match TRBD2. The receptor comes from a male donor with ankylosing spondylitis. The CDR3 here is CASMAGAETQYF. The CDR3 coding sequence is TGTGCCAGCATGGCGGGAGCTGAGACCCAGTACTTC.